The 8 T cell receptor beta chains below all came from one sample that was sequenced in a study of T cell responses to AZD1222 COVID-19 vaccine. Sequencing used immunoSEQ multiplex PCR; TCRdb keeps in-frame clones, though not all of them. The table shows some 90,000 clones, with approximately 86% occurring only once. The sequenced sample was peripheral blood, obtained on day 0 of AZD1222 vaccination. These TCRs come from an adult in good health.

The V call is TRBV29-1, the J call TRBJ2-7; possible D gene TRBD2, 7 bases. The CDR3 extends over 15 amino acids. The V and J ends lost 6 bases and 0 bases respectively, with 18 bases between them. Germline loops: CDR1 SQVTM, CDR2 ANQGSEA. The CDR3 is CSVNGGGRSSYEQYF. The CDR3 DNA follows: TGCAGCGTGAACGGCGGGGGCAGGAGCTCCTACGAGCAGTACTTC.

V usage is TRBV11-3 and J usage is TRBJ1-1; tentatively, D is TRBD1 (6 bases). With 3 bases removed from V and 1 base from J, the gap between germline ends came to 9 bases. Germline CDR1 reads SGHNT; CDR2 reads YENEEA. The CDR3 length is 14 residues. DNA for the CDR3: TGTGCCAGCAGCTTTACAGGGTCGAACACTGAAGCTTTCTTT. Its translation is CASSFTGSNTEAFF.

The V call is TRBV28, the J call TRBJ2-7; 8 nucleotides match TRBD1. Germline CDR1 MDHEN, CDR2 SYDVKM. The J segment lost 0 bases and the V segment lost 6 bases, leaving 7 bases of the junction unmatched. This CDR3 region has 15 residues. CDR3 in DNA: TGTGCCAGCAGCGTCGCGGGACAGGACTCCTACGAGCAGTACTTC. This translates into CASSVAGQDSYEQYF.

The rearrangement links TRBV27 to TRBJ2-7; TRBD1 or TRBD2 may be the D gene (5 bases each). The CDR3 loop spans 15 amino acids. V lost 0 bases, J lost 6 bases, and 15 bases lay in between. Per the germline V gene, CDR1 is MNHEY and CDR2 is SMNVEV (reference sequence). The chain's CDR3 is CASSLSGTSGAEQYF. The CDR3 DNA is TGTGCCAGCAGTTTATCGGGGACGTCCGGGGCCGAGCAGTACTTC.

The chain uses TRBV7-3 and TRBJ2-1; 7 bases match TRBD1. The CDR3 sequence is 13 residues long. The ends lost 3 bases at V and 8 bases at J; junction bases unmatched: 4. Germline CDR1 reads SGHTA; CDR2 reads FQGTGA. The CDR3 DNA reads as TGTGCCAGCAGCTTTAAGGGGGCCGATGAGCAGTTCTTC. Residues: CASSFKGADEQFF.

CDR3 DNA sequence: TGTGCCAGCAGCCCCACATCTAGCACAGATACGCAGTATTTT. This codes for CASSPTSSTDTQYF. The V gene is TRBV7-9, the J gene TRBJ2-3, with D unclear. Per germline, CDR1 SEHNR and CDR2 FQNEAQ (reference sequence). V was clipped by 5 bases and J by 0 bases, with 9 bases between them. The CDR3 spans 14 residues.

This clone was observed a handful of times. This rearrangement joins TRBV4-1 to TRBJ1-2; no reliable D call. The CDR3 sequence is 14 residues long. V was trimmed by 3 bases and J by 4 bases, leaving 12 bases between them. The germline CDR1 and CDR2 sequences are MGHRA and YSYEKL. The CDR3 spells CASSHPSGPYGYTF. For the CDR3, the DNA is TGCGCCAGCAGCCACCCCTCGGGCCCCTATGGCTACACCTTC.

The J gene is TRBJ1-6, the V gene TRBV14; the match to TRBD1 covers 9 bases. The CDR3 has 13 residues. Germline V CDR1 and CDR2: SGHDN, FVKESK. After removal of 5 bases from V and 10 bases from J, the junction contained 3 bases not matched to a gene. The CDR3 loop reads CASSGDRVSPLHF. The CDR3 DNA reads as TGTGCCAGCAGCGGGGACAGGGTCTCACCCCTCCACTTT.